The text below deals with one TCR beta chain. Its antigen is still unknown. The source of the sample is a study of T cell repertoires in ileal Crohn's disease. Study-level findings and limits: Compared with CD4 T cells, sorted CD8 cells carried more expanded clones. Compared with non-smokers, active smokers at surgery showed more clonal expansions.

Each sample's TCRB immunosequencing used around 0.5 micrograms of biopsy DNA. The method was immunoSEQ multiplex PCR; TCRdb's version includes in-frame clones alone and lacks a portion of them. Of some 5,100 clones in the sample, approximately 78% were seen once. Sequences were obtained from ileal tissue. This receptor was obtained from an adult with Crohn's disease.

CDR3: CASSGLLQGLNTEAFF. CDR3 nucleotide sequence: TGTGCCAGTAGTGGACTATTACAGGGGCTGAACACTGAAGCTTTCTTT. The rearrangement joins TRBV19 to TRBJ1-1, with 7 bases identical to TRBD1. The germline V gene encodes CDR1 LNHDA and CDR2 SQIVND (reference sequence). Trimming at V came to 5 bases and at J to 0 bases, leaving 9 bases not matched to a gene. This CDR3 region has 16 residues.